The TCR beta chain described here comes from a study of vaccination effects on CD4 cells after COVID-19. Across the study: Researchers obtained post-vaccine samples at a median of 72 days past the second dose. Whole-study findings and limits: After vaccination, at late timepoints, clones induced by infection and by vaccine contracted markedly.

Germline assignment: CDR1 LNHDA and CDR2 SQIVND (reference sequence). V gave up 3 bases and J gave up 1 base, with 18 bases separating them. The CDR3 runs to 17 residues. Concerning this clone itself: Its antigen is not identified.

Assay: immunoSEQ multiplex PCR; the TCRdb copy retains only in-frame clones and omits some. Among around 67,000 clones listed, 80% to 85% were seen once. Under the ViraFEST assay, PBMC were stimulated with viral peptide pools so that antigen-specific CD4+ T cells expanded. Sequencing was performed afterwards. On approximately day 9 of culture, CD4+ T cells were separated out. Every participant took two doses of the BNT162b2 or mRNA-1273 vaccine. Half of the medium was exchanged for IL-2 medium on both days 3 and 7. The chain recombines TRBV19 with TRBJ1-1; TRBD1 is a possible D gene (6 bases). This sample comprised CD4+ T cells from PBMCs cultured with HCoV-229E spike peptides, obtained after COVID-19 vaccination. The TCR sequence derives from a human donor who received a COVID-19 vaccine. In DNA, the CDR3 is TGTGCCAGTAGTATCCGTGGGGGGCCTGGTTGGAACACTGAAGCTTTCTTT. It yields the protein CASSIRGGPGWNTEAFF.